The 22 T cell receptor beta chains below all came from one sample that was sequenced in a study of blood T cell repertoires in COVID-19. The method was immunoSEQ multiplex PCR; TCRdb's version includes in-frame clones alone and lacks a portion of them. The sample yields 250,000 to 300,000 clones, around nine tenths seen once. The specimen was PBMCs or T cells enriched from blood (not recorded which). These receptors were taken from a woman aged 25 to 39 who had recovered from COVID-19.

The rearrangement joins TRBV5-8 to TRBJ1-4; D is uncertain. V shed 0 bases and J shed 0 bases, with 12 bases lying between them. Per germline, CDR1 SGHTS and CDR2 YDEGEE. The CDR3 extends over 17 amino acids. The CDR3 DNA follows: TGTGCCAGCAGCTTGGCTGGCGGAGGTGCAACTAATGAAAAACTGTTTTTT. Its translation is CASSLAGGGATNEKLFF.

This chain uses TRBV27 with TRBJ1-4, with D possibly being TRBD1 (5 bases). The CDR3 sequence is 14 residues long. The V end was cut by 2 bases, the J end by 4 bases, with 8 bases between. In germline, CDR1 is MNHEY, CDR2 SMNVEV (reference sequence). CDR3 nucleotide sequence: TGTGCCAGCAGTTTAGTGGGGGGTAATGAAAAACTGTTTTTT. Amino acids: CASSLVGGNEKLFF.

The chain recombines TRBV6-6 with TRBJ2-7; TRBD1 matches 7 bases. This CDR3 is 14 amino acids long. Looked up from germline, CDR1 is MNHNY and CDR2 is SVGAGI (reference sequence). J lost 2 bases, V lost 6 bases, and 7 bases had no gene match. The DNA for the CDR3 is TGTGCCAGCAGCTCGGGACAGAACACCTACGAGCAGTACTTC. Translating it yields CASSSGQNTYEQYF.

The rearrangement uses TRBV6-5 and TRBJ2-7, with 9 nucleotides matching TRBD2. This CDR3 has 14 residues. V gave up 6 bases and J gave up 0 bases; unmatched junction bases: 3. CDR1 is MNHEY and CDR2 is SVGAGI in the germline V gene. The CDR3 DNA follows: TGTGCCAGCAGGAGCGGGAGGAGCTCCTACGAGCAGTACTTC. This translates into CASRSGRSSYEQYF.

This chain connects TRBV9 to TRBJ2-5; D may be TRBD1 (6 bases). V was cut by 0 bases and J by 3 bases, with 9 bases left in between. The germline CDR1 and CDR2 sequences are SGDLS and YYNGEE. This CDR3 comprises 14 residues. The CDR3 region has the DNA TGTGCCAGCAGCGTAGCTGGACAGAAAGAGACCCAGTACTTC. Translated: CASSVAGQKETQYF.

This clone appeared a few times. V gene TRBV7-9 combines with J gene TRBJ2-3, with TRBD2 matching over 9 bases. Germline V CDR1 and CDR2: SEHNR, FQNEAQ (reference sequence). V was pared by 2 bases and J by 0 bases, with 0 bases of the junction left unmatched. The CDR3 loop spans 15 amino acids. The CDR3 protein is CASSLTSGSTDTQYF. The CDR3 bases are TGTGCCAGCAGCTTAACTAGCGGGAGCACAGATACGCAGTATTTT. The full variable domain, its missing parts supplied by reference TRBV7-9 and TRBJ2-3, is DTGVSQNPRHKITKRGQNVTFRCDPISEHNRLYWYRQTLGQGPEFLTYFQNEAQLEKSRLLSDRFSAERPKGSFSTLEIQRTEQGDSAMYLCASSLTSGSTDTQYFGPGTRLTVL.

The genes are TRBV7-3 and TRBJ2-7; 7 bases are a match to TRBD2. CDR1 and CDR2 from the germline V gene are SGHTA and FQGTGA. The CDR3 spans 15 residues. J was trimmed by 2 bases and V by 5 bases; bases with no gene match: 9. The CDR3 DNA reads TGTGCCAGCAGCGCCGGACTAGGGACGCCCTACGAGCAGTACTTC. Its translation is CASSAGLGTPYEQYF.

V usage is TRBV2 and J usage is TRBJ2-2; no clear D gene. The CDR3 runs to 15 residues. Germline assignment: CDR1 SNHLY and CDR2 FYNNEI. The V gene lost 8 bases and the J gene lost 2 bases, with 15 bases spanning the gap. The CDR3 here is CASPREEPNTGELFF. Here the CDR3 DNA reads TGTGCCAGCCCCCGAGAGGAGCCAAACACCGGGGAGCTGTTTTTT.

As concerns this clone: One end of the junction varies from germline; a read error may be responsible. The chain is built from TRBV7-7 and TRBJ2-1; D possibly corresponds to TRBD2 (5 bases). This CDR3 has 14 amino acids. CDR1 and CDR2 from the germline V gene are SSHAT and FNYEAQ (reference sequence). For the CDR3, the DNA is TGTGCTAGCAGCTCAAGCCCGTCCCGGGGTGAGCAGTTCTTC. Translation gives CASSSSPSRGEQFF.

The rearrangement joins TRBV27 to TRBJ1-3, with a tentative D call TRBD1 (5 bases). This CDR3 contains 16 residues. V lost 5 bases, J lost 0 bases, and 14 bases lay in between. The V gene's germline CDR1 is MNHEY and CDR2 SMNVEV (reference sequence). Here the CDR3 DNA reads TGTGCCAGCAGTCCGACGGGGGTGCTCTCTGGAAACACCATATATTTT. Its translation: CASSPTGVLSGNTIYF.

This clone was observed a handful of times. The J gene is TRBJ2-1, the V gene TRBV19, with 9 bases identical to TRBD1. J gave up 9 bases and V 6 bases, and 15 bases lay outside the gene matches. The V gene's germline CDR1 is LNHDA and CDR2 SQIVND (reference sequence). The CDR3 is 16 residues long. In nucleotides, the CDR3 is TGTGCCAGTAGCCCACAAGCCGGGACAGGGTTAGGTGAGCAGTTCTTC. It is translated as CASSPQAGTGLGEQFF.

This clone was recorded at least ten times. The V call is TRBV5-1, the J call TRBJ2-7, with D perhaps TRBD2 (6 bases). This CDR3 region has 14 residues. Trimming took off 5 bases at V and 0 bases at J, with 12 bases between the two ends. CDR1 SGHRS and CDR2 YFSETQ come from the germline V gene. CDR3 coding DNA: TGCGCCAGCAGGAGGGACTCATTCTCCTACGAGCAGTACTTC. The encoded protein is CASRRDSFSYEQYF.

V is TRBV7-3 and J is TRBJ2-3; D possibly corresponds to TRBD2 (7 bases). The CDR3 contains 14 residues. Trimming took 5 bases from V and 6 from J, leaving 15 bases between them. The germline V gene encodes CDR1 SGHTA and CDR2 FQGTGA. CDR3 in amino acids: CASSPRGGPDTQYF. For the CDR3, the DNA is TGTGCCAGCAGCCCAAGGGGGGGGCCGGATACGCAGTATTTT.

The chain links TRBV4-3 to TRBJ2-5; D perhaps matches TRBD2 (6 bases). Per germline, CDR1 LGHNA and CDR2 YSLEER. V gave up 0 bases and J gave up 1 base, with 12 bases separating them. The CDR3 has 16 residues. CDR3 amino acids: CASSQEWSGSQETQYF. For the CDR3, the DNA is TGCGCCAGCAGCCAAGAATGGTCCGGGAGCCAAGAGACCCAGTACTTC.

The chain uses TRBV28 and TRBJ2-7, with 7 positions matching TRBD1. V shed 6 bases, J shed 7 bases, and the junction held 15 bases outside the gene matches. Germline CDR1 MDHEN, CDR2 SYDVKM. The CDR3 totals 15 residues. In DNA form, the CDR3 reads TGTGCCAGCAGCCGGGACAGTAACTATGCCAGGGAGCAGTACTTC. Translation: CASSRDSNYAREQYF. Full variable domain (outside the CDR3, taken from reference TRBV28 and TRBJ2-7): DVKVTQSSRYLVKRTGEKVFLECVQDMDHENMFWYRQDPGLGLRLIYFSYDVKMKEKGDIPEGYSVSREKKERFSLILESASTNQTSMYLCASSRDSNYAREQYFGPGTRLTVT.

J is TRBJ2-1 and V is TRBV5-5, with D possibly TRBD2 on 6 matching bases. CDR1 and CDR2 (germline): SGHKS, YYEKEE (reference sequence). Trimming took off 0 bases at V and 8 bases at J, with 24 bases between the two ends. This CDR3 spans 18 amino acids. CDR3 nucleotide sequence: TGTGCCAGCAGCTTGGTGGGGGAAGCGGGCGGAATTGAGGATGAGCAGTTCTTC. This encodes CASSLVGEAGGIEDEQFF.

The V call is TRBV28, the J call TRBJ1-2; tentatively, D is TRBD1 (5 bases). The CDR3 has 15 residues. The germline CDR1 and CDR2 sequences are MDHEN and SYDVKM. V shed 8 bases and J shed 0 bases, with 16 bases lying between them. CDR3: CASSIPGGANYGYTF. The CDR3 DNA reads TGTGCCAGCTCCATACCCGGGGGAGCTAACTATGGCTACACCTTC.

Comments on this clone: This may be a read error, as it is one base from a much larger clone. This specimen includes other DNA sequences encoding the same CDR3. The chain uses TRBV5-1 and TRBJ2-3; 7 nucleotides agree with TRBD1. J gave up 4 bases and V 0 bases, and 2 bases lay outside the gene matches. Germline CDR1 SGHRS, CDR2 YFSETQ. CDR3 length: 14 amino acids. The chain's CDR3 is CASSLGQGADTQYF. The CDR3 DNA is TGCGCCAGCAGCTTGGGACAGGGCGCAGATACGCAGTATTTT.

The chain has TRBV19 and TRBJ1-2, with TRBD1 matching 8 bases. The germline CDR1 and CDR2 sequences are LNHDA and SQIVND (reference sequence). This CDR3 comprises 13 residues. V was clipped by 4 bases and J by 5 bases; unmatched bases: 3. In DNA, the CDR3 is TGTGCCAGTAGTACCGGACAGGGTTATGGCTACACCTTC. Its protein is CASSTGQGYGYTF.

This chain links TRBV7-6 with TRBJ1-6, with 8 positions matching TRBD1. In germline, CDR1 is SGHVS, CDR2 FNYEAQ. This CDR3 contains 15 residues. The junction had 1 base not matched to a gene; V was cut back by 1 base and J by 5 bases. The DNA for the CDR3 is TGTGCCAGCAGCTTAGAGGGACAGGATAATTCACCCCTCCACTTT. Its translation: CASSLEGQDNSPLHF.

As regards this clone: The sample carries other DNA sequences with the same CDR3. The chain recombines TRBV15 with TRBJ1-4; D possibly corresponds to TRBD1 (5 bases). The germline V gene has CDR1 LNHNV and CDR2 YYDKDF (reference sequence). This CDR3 comprises 14 residues. Trimming took off 0 bases at V and 5 bases at J, with 7 bases between the two ends. This chain's CDR3 is CATSRDRGNEKLFF. For the CDR3, the DNA is TGTGCCACCAGCAGAGATCGGGGGAATGAAAAACTGTTTTTT. Together with reference TRBV15 and TRBJ1-4, the CDR3 gives the full variable domain: DAMVIQNPRYQVTQFGKPVTLSCSQTLNHNVMYWYQQKSSQAPKLLFHYYDKDFNNEADTPDNFQSRRPNTSFCFLDIRSPGLGDTAMYLCATSRDRGNEKLFFGSGTQLSVL.

The rearrangement links TRBV3-1 (or the pseudogene TRBV3-2) to TRBJ2-2; D not certain. CDR3 length: 14 amino acids. From germline, CDR1 is LGHDT and CDR2 YNNKEL (reference sequence). V dropped 2 bases and J dropped 12 bases, with 16 bases sitting between them. As DNA, the CDR3 is TGTGCCAGCAGCCAATTGAACACAGCAGTGAAGCTGTTTTTT. Its translation is CASSQLNTAVKLFF.